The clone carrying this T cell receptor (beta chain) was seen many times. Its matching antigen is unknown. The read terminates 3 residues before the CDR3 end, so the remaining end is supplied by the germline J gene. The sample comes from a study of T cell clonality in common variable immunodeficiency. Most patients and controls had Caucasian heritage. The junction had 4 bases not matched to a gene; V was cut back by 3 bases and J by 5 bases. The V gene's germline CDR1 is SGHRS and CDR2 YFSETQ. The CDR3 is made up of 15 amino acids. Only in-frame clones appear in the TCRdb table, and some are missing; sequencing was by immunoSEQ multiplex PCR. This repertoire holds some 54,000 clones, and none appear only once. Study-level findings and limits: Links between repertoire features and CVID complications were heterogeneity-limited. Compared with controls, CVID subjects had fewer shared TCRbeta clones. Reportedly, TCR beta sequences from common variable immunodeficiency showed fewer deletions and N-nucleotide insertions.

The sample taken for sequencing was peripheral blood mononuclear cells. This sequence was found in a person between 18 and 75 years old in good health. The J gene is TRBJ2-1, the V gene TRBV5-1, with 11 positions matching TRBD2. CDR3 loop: CASSSGLADNNEQFF. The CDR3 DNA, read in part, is TGCGCCAGCAGCTCGGGACTAGCGGACAACAATGAG. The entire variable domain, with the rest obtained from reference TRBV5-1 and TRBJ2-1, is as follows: KAGVTQTPRYLIKTRGQQVTLSCSPISGHRSVSWYQQTPGQGLQFLFEYFSETQRNKGNFPGRFSGRQFSNSRSEMNVSTLELGDSALYLCASSSGLADNNEQFFGPGTRLTVL.